This TCR beta chain originates from a study of regulatory T cells in long-lasting Graves disease. Overall study context: Newly diagnosed Graves' patients took antithyroid drugs under 3 months.

Trimming cost V 7 bases and J 3 bases; bases outside gene matches: 5. CDR3 length: 15 residues. Construction of the TCR beta libraries employed iRepertoire HTBI primers in conjunction with Arm-PCR of CDR3 regions. TCRdb analysed the multiplex PCR reads with MiXCR anew, one entry per CDR3 protein. The repertoire holds a few hundred thousand distinct CDR3 sequences, with 11% to 15% as singletons. Regarding time point: newly diagnosed GD, antithyroid drugs for less than 3 months. Construction of the TCR library relied on RNA isolated from PBMCs. This clonotype was detected ten times or more. These records were also assigned to another study, of T cells in Graves' hyperthyroidism and ophthalmopathy. From that second work: Blood samples included most of the expanded thyroid clonotypes exceeding 0.001.

Material: peripheral blood mononuclear cells (PBMCs), obtained at new diagnosis, from a patient treated with antithyroid drugs. V is TRBV12-3 or TRBV12-4 and J is TRBJ2-1; 11 bases match TRBD2. This TCR came from a woman between 45 and 65 years old with Graves disease. CDR3 nucleotides: TGTGCCAGCACCCAAGGACTAGCGGGCTACAATGAGCAGTTCTTC. Protein product: CASTQGLAGYNEQFF.